This TCR beta chain was sequenced during a study of blood T cells in healthy people across ages. About the study: Through template switching, about one barcoded beta molecule was captured per two T cells, as measured in model experiments.

The use of a sample-barcoded 5' primer and a J-beta primer mix characterized a second PCR of 7 to 11 cycles. Template switching added a 12-random-nucleotide identifier to every cDNA molecule. TCRdb ran MiXCR on the 5' RACE reads and lists one entry per CDR3 protein. Of roughly 1.5 million distinct CDR3 sequences in the sample, roughly 43% are singletons; the top ten hold 4%. The draw of peripheral blood yielded ten milliliters from each donor. Isolated PBMCs totaled at least 6 million in each sample. The V and J ends lost 0 bases and 3 bases respectively, with 6 bases between them. CDR3 length: 12 residues. Germline V gene data show CDR1 as GTSNPN and CDR2 as SVGIG (reference sequence).

Sequencing was performed on blood. This chain links TRBV30 with TRBJ2-7; unclear D gene. The sequence came from a woman aged 18-29 years in good health. The CDR3 nucleotides read TGTGCCTGGAGTGTCACCAACTACGAGCAGTACTTC. Protein product: CAWSVTNYEQYF.